The clone carrying this TCR beta chain was seen a few times. Its antigen remains unknown. The data are from a study of vaccination and CD4 T cells after COVID-19. Study-wide background: Post-diagnosis, post-COVID samples were collected after a median approximately three months, ranging 35 to 161. The study, taken as a whole, reports: Spike mono-reactivity was the property of 304 of 307 vaccine-specific clones in convalescent patients.

The germline gives CDR1 DFQATT, CDR2 SNEGSKA (reference sequence). V lost 4 bases and J lost 0, with 16 bases in between. This CDR3 has 15 amino acids. Sequencing of cultured CD4+ T cell DNA used the Oncomine TCR Beta short-read assay. TCRdb used MiXCR to reprocess the PCR reads, holding one entry per CDR3 protein. The data contain 15,000 to 17,000 distinct CDR3 sequences, 39% of them singletons. As to treatment: approximately 11-day PBMC culture with coronavirus spike peptide pools or control peptides (ViraFEST assay). This chain connects TRBV20-1 to TRBJ2-7; D possibly matches TRBD1 or TRBD2 (5 bases each). Sample: CD4+ T cells from blood, cultured in vitro, taken before SARS-CoV-2 vaccination. This clonotype originated in a human donor who had recovered from COVID-19. CDR3 in amino acids: CSAKGTKMSSYEQYF. The CDR3 bases are TGCAGTGCTAAGGGGACCAAGATGAGCTCCTACGAGCAGTACTTC.